One and the same sample provided the 10 T cell receptor beta chains below, sequenced in a study of control samples from healthy donors and cancer patients (dated by TCRdb to the early 2020s). The library was obtained by the immunoSEQ multiplex PCR assay. TCRdb provides this immuneACCESS table in a form limited to in-frame rearrangements. Some clones are lacking; in checked studies, under half of them reflect an unresolved V gene, and why the rest are absent is not known. The sample has some 98,000 clones on record, about 81% of them singletons. The ten largest account for more than 30% of the sample. The sample taken for sequencing was PBMCs. The receptor set was obtained from a man between 70 and 80 years old with lung cancer.

Regarding this clone: Other DNA sequences from this sample encode an identical CDR3 as well. The chain uses TRBV5-1 and TRBJ1-2, with D tentatively TRBD1 (5 bases). The germline V gene encodes CDR1 SGHRS and CDR2 YFSETQ. The CDR3 length is 12 residues. The V end was cut by 2 bases, the J end by 3 bases, with 5 bases between. This CDR3 reads CASSLGDYGYTF. As DNA, the CDR3 is TGCGCCAGCAGCTTAGGGGACTATGGCTACACCTTC.

CDR3 nucleotide sequence: TGTGCCACCAGCCTATCAGGACAGGGGTACGAGCAGTACTTC. Its protein product is CATSLSGQGYEQYF. The rearrangement uses TRBV24-1 and TRBJ2-7; 9 positions agree with TRBD1. Trimming at V came to 7 bases and at J to 4 bases, leaving 7 bases not matched to a gene. The CDR3 has 14 residues. Germline loops: CDR1 KGHDR, CDR2 SFDVKD.

The chain joins TRBV7-9 to TRBJ1-1; perhaps TRBD1 as D (5 bases). The CDR3 runs 19 residues. CDR1 and CDR2 (germline): SEHNR, FQNEAQ (reference sequence). Between the trimmed V and J ends, which lost 2 bases and 0 bases, there was a span of 22 bases. The CDR3 region has the DNA TGTGCCAGCAGCTTATCGCTTCGGGGGGGTGGCATCGTGAACACTGAAGCTTTCTTT. Translation: CASSLSLRGGGIVNTEAFF.

The genes are TRBV30 and TRBJ2-7, with 7 bases fitting TRBD1. Per germline, CDR1 GTSNPN and CDR2 SVGIG (reference sequence). The junction had 13 bases not matched to a gene; V was cut back by 2 bases and J by 3 bases. The CDR3 covers 16 residues. CDR3 amino acids: CAWSQTGAYALYEQYF. CDR3 sequence (DNA): TGTGCCTGGAGTCAAACAGGGGCCTATGCGCTCTACGAGCAGTACTTC.

J is TRBJ2-3 and V is TRBV7-6; 13 bases match TRBD2. V lost 5 bases, J lost 3 bases, and 5 bases stayed unmatched. Germline loops: CDR1 SGHVS, CDR2 FNYEAQ. This CDR3 is built from 16 residues. The CDR3 is CASSKLAGGRTDTQYF. In nucleotides, the CDR3 is TGTGCCAGCAGCAAACTAGCGGGGGGGAGGACAGATACGCAGTATTTT.

The chain carries TRBV15 and TRBJ1-1, with D tentatively TRBD1 (5 bases). CDR1 LNHNV and CDR2 YYDKDF come from the germline V gene (reference sequence). There are 15 residues in the CDR3. Trimming removed 1 base at V and 6 bases at J, with 15 bases between. CDR3: CATSRAGPTSAEAFF. CDR3 DNA: TGTGCCACCAGCAGAGCGGGACCCACTTCTGCTGAAGCTTTCTTT.

The J gene is TRBJ2-2, the V gene TRBV30, with D unclear. V was trimmed by 2 bases and J by 5 bases, leaving 6 bases between them. Germline V gene sequence: CDR1 GTSNPN, CDR2 SVGIG (reference sequence). This CDR3 contains 12 residues. This CDR3 is CAWSRRTGELFF. Written as DNA, the CDR3 is TGTGCCTGGAGTCGAAGAACCGGGGAGCTGTTTTTT.

This clone was observed once. The V gene is TRBV12-3 or TRBV12-4, the J gene TRBJ1-6; no firm D call. Between the trimmed V and J ends, which lost 3 bases and 10 bases, there was a span of 10 bases. This CDR3 contains 13 residues. The CDR3 here is CASSFSERSPLHF. The CDR3 nucleotides are TGTGCCAGCAGTTTTTCCGAGCGATCACCCCTCCACTTT.

V and J are TRBV7-2 and TRBJ2-7; D call uncertain. CDR3 length: 14 amino acids. The germline gives CDR1 SGHTA, CDR2 FQGNSA. V lost 1 base and J 7 bases, leaving 14 bases between the germline ends. CDR3 nucleotides: TGTGCCAGCAGCTTAGGTGGCGGAACTACGGAGCAGTACTTC. As protein: CASSLGGGTTEQYF.

This chain links TRBV28 with TRBJ1-2, with D possibly matching TRBD1 (5 bases). Trimming removed 11 bases from V and 7 bases from J, with 17 bases in between. The CDR3 is 12 amino acids. Per the germline V gene, CDR1 is MDHEN and CDR2 is SYDVKM. CDR3 sequence reads: CAEGQAGAGYTF. In DNA form, the CDR3 reads TGTGCCGAGGGGCAGGCGGGAGCTGGCTACACCTTC.